This T cell receptor beta chain was identified during a study of CD39 and CD103 CD8 tumor-infiltrating T cells (dated by TCRdb to 2016 to 2018). As for the study more broadly: Repertoire comparisons were shown for an HPV-positive HNSCC, an HPV-negative HNSCC, an ovarian cancer and a melanoma patient. Deep sequencing of TCRbeta CDR3 was used to compare the repertoires of CD8 TIL subsets, defined by CD103 and CD39, with those of peripheral memory CD8 T cells. What the study reported, not specific to this receptor: DP TIL clonotypes were rarely detected in blood or uninvolved lymph node, whereas DN TIL clonotypes were found to largely overlap with peripheral memory CD8 repertoires. Compared with DN and SP CD8 TILs and with blood memory CD8 T cells, DP CD8 TILs appeared more oligoclonal, with the top 30 clonotypes covering about 50-90%.

From approximately 10,000 to 100,000 sorted cells per subset, genomic DNA was extracted using the DNeasy Blood and Tissue Kit. The TCRbeta V-J or V-D-J regions were sequenced and mapped through the immunoSEQ service, and coverage above 10x per sample was achieved. From the authors' description of their analysis: Analysis was restricted to productive rearrangements exported from the immunoSEQ Analyzer platform, and clonality was assessed using the 500 most abundant clones. Repertoire overlap between populations was quantified with the Morisita-Horn similarity index and the Jaccard index. Morisita-Horn similarity between CD8 T-cell subset TCR repertoires was measured in roughly six cancer patients. Imported from immuneACCESS, the table was reduced by TCRdb to in-frame sequences with V and J called. These copies leave out some clones; in studies compared against another copy, an unresolved V gene accounts for under half, and the cause of the remainder is not known. The V and J calls and clone size were taken over from that table, and D and trimming were inferred from the DNA. The sample yields under 4,500 clones; approximately 63% were counted once. The ten largest clonotypes hold 25% of the sample.

V has 1 base trimmed and J has 0 bases trimmed; junction bases matching no gene number 4. Based on the germline V gene, the CDR1 and CDR2 sequences are MNHNS and SASEGT. The CDR3 starts with the cysteine, ends with the phenylalanine, and has 16 residues. The DNA shown is the 48-base CDR3, in frame from base 1. At the time samples were collected, the patients were not on therapy, although their prior treatments varied from chemotherapy, radiotherapy, surgery and immunotherapy to none at all. Thawed cells were enriched for T lymphocytes with a negative-selection kit, adding EpCAM beads for tumor-infiltrating lymphocytes. For the CD8 TIL subsets, CD3+CD4-CD8+CD45RA- cells were FACS-sorted and divided into DN, SP and DP based on their expression of CD39 and CD103. Tumor specimens were minced and digested with hyaluronidase, collagenase and DNase for 1 h, filtered, Ficoll-enriched and cryopreserved. On a FACSAria II, each population was sorted to over 98% purity, and the resulting cell pellets were frozen for TCR sequencing with no culture step.

On this clone itself: Its specific antigen is unknown. One base away there is no much larger clone; base qualities are not given.

This chain joins TRBV6-1 to TRBJ2-7, with TRBD2 identical over 9 junction bases. Sequences were obtained from CD39- CD103- CD8+ T cells sorted from the tumor. Per the publication, the cell subset or site label means: CD103-CD39- double-negative CD45RA- CD8 T cells. The source is a human donor with head and neck squamous cell carcinoma. The CDR3: CASSEVRGGLSYEQYF. The DNA sequence is given as TGTGCCAGCAGTGAAGTGCGGGGGGGCCTCTCCTACGAGCAGTACTTC.